This is a list of T cell receptor beta chains from one sample in a study of shared clonotypes between healthy human individuals. Profiled with immunoSEQ multiplex PCR; TCRdb holds only in-frame clones, not every one. The repertoire holds about 1.1 million clones, with approximately 75% as singletons. Sequenced material: memory CD4+ T cells from PBMCs. The source is a man between 18 and 29 years old in good health. Some clones in this sample may be carry-over from other donors' samples. CDR3s include the opening cysteine and the closing phenylalanine or tryptophan. D genes are given only for firm matches. Size is stated for part of the rows, as once, few or many counts, or as a class when the clone is expanded.

J gene	V gene	D gene	clone size	CDR3 protein	CDR3 DNA
TRBJ1-5	TRBV6-6	NA	NA	CASSQSGFGQPQHF	TGTGCCAGCAGCCAATCGGGTTTTGGCCAGCCCCAGCATTTT
TRBJ1-2	TRBV27	NA	few	CASSPYPQLGHYGYTF	TGTGCCAGCAGTCCATATCCACAGTTGGGTCACTATGGCTACACCTTC
TRBJ2-3	TRBV5-1	NA	NA	CASSLVGVGTDTQYF	TGCGCCAGCAGCTTGGTTGGAGTTGGCACAGATACGCAGTATTTT
TRBJ2-7	TRBV27	TRBD2	NA	CASSPMGLAGGPREQYF	TGTGCCAGCAGTCCGATGGGACTAGCGGGAGGGCCGAGGGAGCAGTACTTC
TRBJ1-1	TRBV10-3	TRBD1	NA	CAISEQRQGARNTEAFF	TGTGCCATCAGTGAGCAACGACAGGGGGCGCGGAACACTGAAGCTTTCTTT
TRBJ2-3	TRBV9	NA	NA	CASSVAGLGSLADTQYF	TGTGCCAGCAGCGTAGCTGGGTTGGGGTCCCTCGCAGATACGCAGTATTTT
TRBJ1-5	TRBV28	TRBD1	NA	CASSPGQGSNQPQHF	TGTGCCAGCAGTCCGGGACAGGGCAGCAATCAGCCCCAGCATTTT
TRBJ2-2	TRBV28	TRBD1	many	CASSFRQGRTGELFF	TGTGCCAGCAGTTTCCGACAGGGGAGGACCGGGGAGCTGTTTTTT
TRBJ1-2	TRBV27	NA	once	CASSSLRGLDYGYTF	TGTGCCAGCAGTTCCTTGCGGGGGCTAGACTATGGCTACACCTTC
TRBJ2-2	TRBV28	NA	NA	CASGPWTDTGELFF	TGTGCCAGCGGGCCCTGGACGGACACCGGGGAGCTGTTTTTT
TRBJ2-2	TRBV7-3	NA	NA	CASSFRPGELFF	TGTGCCAGCAGCTTTCGTCCCGGGGAGCTGTTTTTT
TRBJ2-7	TRBV27	NA	NA	CASSSFGTGSYEQYF	TGTGCCAGCAGTTCATTCGGGACGGGATCCTACGAGCAGTACTTC
TRBJ1-5	TRBV6-5	NA	NA	CASSINRDPGQPQHF	TGTGCCAGCAGTATAAACAGGGATCCAGGGCAGCCCCAGCATTTT
TRBJ2-4	TRBV28	NA	NA	CASAGPNEAKNIQYF	TGTGCCAGCGCAGGGCCTAATGAAGCCAAAAACATTCAGTACTTC
TRBJ2-7	TRBV4-2	NA	NA	CASSQGLGYEQYF	TGTGCCAGCAGCCAAGGGCTTGGCTACGAGCAGTACTTC
TRBJ2-2	TRBV7-3	TRBD1	few	CASRSTGFGELFF	TGTGCCAGCAGATCGACAGGGTTCGGGGAGCTGTTTTTT